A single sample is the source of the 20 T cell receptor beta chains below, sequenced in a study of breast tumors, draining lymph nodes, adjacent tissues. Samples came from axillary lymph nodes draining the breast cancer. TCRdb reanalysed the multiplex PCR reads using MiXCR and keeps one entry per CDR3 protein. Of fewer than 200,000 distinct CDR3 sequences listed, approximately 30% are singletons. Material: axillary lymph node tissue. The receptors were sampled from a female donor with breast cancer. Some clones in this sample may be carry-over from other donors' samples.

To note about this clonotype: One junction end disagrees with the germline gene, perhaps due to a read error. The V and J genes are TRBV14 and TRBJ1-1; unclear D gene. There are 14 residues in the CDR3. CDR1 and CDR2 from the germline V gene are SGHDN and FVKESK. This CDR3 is CASSHLQRNTEASF. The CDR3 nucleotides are TGTGCCAGCAGCCACCTCCAGAGGAACACTGAAGCTTCCTTT.

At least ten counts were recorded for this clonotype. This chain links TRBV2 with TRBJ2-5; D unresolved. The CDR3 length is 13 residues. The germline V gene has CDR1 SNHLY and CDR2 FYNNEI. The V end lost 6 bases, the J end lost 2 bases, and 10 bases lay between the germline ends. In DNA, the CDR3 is TGTGCCAGCAGCGGGCCAGCACAAGAGACCCAGTACTTC. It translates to CASSGPAQETQYF.

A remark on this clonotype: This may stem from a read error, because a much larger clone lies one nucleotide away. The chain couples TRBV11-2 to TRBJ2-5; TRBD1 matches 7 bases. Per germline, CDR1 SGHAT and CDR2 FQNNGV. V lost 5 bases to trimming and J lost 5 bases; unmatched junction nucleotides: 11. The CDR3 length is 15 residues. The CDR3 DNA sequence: TGTGCCAGCAGCCCCACGACAGGGTCGGGGGAGACCCAGTACTTC. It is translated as CASSPTTGSGETQYF. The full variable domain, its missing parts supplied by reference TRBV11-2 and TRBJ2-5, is EAGVAQSPRYKIIEKRQSVAFWCNPISGHATLYWYQQILGQGPKLLIQFQNNGVVDDSQLPKDRFSAERLKGVDSTLKIQPAKLEDSAVYLCASSPTTGSGETQYFGPGTRLLVL.

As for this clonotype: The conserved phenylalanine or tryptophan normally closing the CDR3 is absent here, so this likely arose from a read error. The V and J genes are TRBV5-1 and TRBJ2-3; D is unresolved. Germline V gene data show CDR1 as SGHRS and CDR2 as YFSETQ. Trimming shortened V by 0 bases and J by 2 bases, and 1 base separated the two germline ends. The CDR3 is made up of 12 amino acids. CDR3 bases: TGCGCCAGCAGCTTGGACACAGATACGCAGTATTTG. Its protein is CASSLDTDTQYL.

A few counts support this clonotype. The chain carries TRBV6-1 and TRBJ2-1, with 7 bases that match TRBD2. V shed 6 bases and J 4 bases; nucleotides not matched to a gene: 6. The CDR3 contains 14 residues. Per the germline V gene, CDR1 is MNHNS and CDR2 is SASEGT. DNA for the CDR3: TGTGCCAGCAGGTACCGGGACTATTACAATGAGCAGTTCTTC. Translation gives CASRYRDYYNEQFF.

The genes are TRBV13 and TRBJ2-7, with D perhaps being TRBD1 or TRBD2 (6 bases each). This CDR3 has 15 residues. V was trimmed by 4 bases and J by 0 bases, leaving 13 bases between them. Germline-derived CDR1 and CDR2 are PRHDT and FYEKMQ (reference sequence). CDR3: CASSSPEGHSYEQYF. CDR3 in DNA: TGTGCCAGCAGCTCGCCGGAGGGACACTCCTACGAGCAGTACTTC.

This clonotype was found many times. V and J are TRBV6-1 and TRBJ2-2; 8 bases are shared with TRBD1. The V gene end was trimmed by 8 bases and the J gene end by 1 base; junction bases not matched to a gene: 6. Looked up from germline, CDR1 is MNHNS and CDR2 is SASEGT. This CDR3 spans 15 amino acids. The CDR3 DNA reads TGTGCCAGCTGCCGGGACAGGATGAACACCGGGGAGCTGTTTTTT. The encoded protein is CASCRDRMNTGELFF.

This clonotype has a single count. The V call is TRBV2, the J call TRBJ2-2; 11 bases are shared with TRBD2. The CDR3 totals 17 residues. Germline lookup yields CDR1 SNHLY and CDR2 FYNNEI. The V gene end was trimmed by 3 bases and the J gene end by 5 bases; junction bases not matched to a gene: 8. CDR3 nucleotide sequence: TGTGCCAGCAGTGATTGCCGCGGGACTAGCGGAACCGGGGAGCTGTTTTTT. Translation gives CASSDCRGTSGTGELFF.

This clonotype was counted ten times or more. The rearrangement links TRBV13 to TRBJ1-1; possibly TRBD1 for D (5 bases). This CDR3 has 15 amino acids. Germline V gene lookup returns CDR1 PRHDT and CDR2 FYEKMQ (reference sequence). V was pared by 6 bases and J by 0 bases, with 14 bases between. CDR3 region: CASRERGGLNTEAFF. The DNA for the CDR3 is TGTGCCAGCAGAGAGAGGGGTGGTTTGAACACTGAAGCTTTCTTT.

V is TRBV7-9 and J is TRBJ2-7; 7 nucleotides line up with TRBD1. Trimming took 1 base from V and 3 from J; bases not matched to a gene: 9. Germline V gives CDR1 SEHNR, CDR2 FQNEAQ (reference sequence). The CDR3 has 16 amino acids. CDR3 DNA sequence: TGTGCCAGCAGCTTAGTGTCCGGGACAGAAAACTACGAGCAGTACTTC. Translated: CASSLVSGTENYEQYF.

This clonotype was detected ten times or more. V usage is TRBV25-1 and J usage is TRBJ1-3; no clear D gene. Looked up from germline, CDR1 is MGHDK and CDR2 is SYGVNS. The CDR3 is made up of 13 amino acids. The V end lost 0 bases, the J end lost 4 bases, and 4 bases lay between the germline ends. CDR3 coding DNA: TGTGCCAGCAGTGAATATAAGGGAAACACCATATATTTT. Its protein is CASSEYKGNTIYF. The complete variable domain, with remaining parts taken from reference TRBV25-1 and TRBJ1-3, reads EADIYQTPRYLVIGTGKKITLECSQTMGHDKMYWYQQDPGMELHLIHYSYGVNSTEKGDLSSESTVSRIRTEHFPLTLESARPSHTSQYLCASSEYKGNTIYFGEGSWLTVV.

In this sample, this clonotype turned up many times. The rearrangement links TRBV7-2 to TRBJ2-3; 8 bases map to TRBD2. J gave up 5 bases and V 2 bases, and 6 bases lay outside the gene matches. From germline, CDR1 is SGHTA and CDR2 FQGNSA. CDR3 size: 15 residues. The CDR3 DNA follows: TGTGCCAGCAGCTTAACGGGGGGGCCTGGAGATACGCAGTATTTT. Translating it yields CASSLTGGPGDTQYF.

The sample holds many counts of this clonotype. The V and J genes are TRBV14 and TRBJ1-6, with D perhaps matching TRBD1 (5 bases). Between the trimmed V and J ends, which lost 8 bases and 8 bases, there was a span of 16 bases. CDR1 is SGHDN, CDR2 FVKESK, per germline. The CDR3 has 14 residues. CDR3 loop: CASSGLPHHSPLHF. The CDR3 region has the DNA TGTGCCAGCTCGGGGCTCCCTCATCATTCACCCCTCCACTTT.

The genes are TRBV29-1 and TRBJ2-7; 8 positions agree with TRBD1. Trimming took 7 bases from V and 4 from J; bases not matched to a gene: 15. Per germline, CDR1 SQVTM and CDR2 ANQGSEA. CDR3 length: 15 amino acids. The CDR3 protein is CSALLWTGNGYEQYF. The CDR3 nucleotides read TGCAGCGCCCTATTATGGACAGGGAACGGGTACGAGCAGTACTTC.

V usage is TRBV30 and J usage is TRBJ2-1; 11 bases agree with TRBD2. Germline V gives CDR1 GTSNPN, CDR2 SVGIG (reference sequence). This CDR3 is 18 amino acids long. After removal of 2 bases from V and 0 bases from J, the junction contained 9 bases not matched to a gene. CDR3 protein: CAWSLSASGRFSYNEQFF. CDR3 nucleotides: TGTGCCTGGAGTCTCTCGGCTAGCGGGAGGTTCTCCTACAATGAGCAGTTCTTC.

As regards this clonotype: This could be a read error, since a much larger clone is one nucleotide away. The CDR3 loop reads CASSHATGTGRDEQFF. CDR3 DNA: TGTGCCAGCAGTCACGCGACCGGGACAGGGAGGGATGAGCAGTTCTTC. The rearrangement links TRBV6-5 to TRBJ2-1, with 9 bases aligning to TRBD1. The CDR3 is made up of 16 amino acids. After removal of 5 bases from V and 8 bases from J, the junction contained 13 bases not matched to a gene. Germline values: CDR1 MNHEY, CDR2 SVGAGI.

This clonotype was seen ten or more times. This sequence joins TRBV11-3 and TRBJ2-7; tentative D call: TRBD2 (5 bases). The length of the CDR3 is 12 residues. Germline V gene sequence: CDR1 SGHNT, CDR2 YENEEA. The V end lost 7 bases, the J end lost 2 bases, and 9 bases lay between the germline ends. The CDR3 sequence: CASIGETYEQYF. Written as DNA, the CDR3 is TGTGCCAGCATCGGGGAGACCTACGAGCAGTACTTC.

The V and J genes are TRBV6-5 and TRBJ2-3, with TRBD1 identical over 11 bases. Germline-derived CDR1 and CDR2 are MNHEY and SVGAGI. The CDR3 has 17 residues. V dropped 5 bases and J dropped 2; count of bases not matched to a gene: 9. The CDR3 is CASSQGTGGSFTDTQYF. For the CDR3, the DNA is TGTGCCAGCAGTCAAGGGACAGGGGGTTCCTTCACAGATACGCAGTATTTT.

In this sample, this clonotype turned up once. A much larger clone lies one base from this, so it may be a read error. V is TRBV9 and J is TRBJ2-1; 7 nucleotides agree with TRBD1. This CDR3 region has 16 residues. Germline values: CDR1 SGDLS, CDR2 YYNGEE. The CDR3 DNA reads TGTGCCAGCAGCGTAAGCACCGGGACAGCCTACAATGAGCGGTTCTTC. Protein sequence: CASSVSTGTAYNERFF.

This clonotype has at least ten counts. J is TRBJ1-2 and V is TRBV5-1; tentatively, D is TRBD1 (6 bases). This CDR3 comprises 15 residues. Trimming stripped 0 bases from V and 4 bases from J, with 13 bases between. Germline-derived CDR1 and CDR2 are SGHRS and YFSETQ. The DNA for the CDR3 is TGCGCCAGCAGCTTGGCCAAACAGGGATCCTATGGCTACACCTTC. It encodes CASSLAKQGSYGYTF.